This T cell receptor beta chain derives from a study of blood T cell repertoires in COVID-19 (dated by TCRdb to the early 2020s). Broadly, across the study: Samples covering the acute and convalescent phases of COVID-19 were provided by collaborators in the United States, Italy and Spain. The prospective study material was composed of cDNA or gDNA derived from T cells, B-cell-depleted T cells, or PBMCs. Deeply sampled blood TCRbeta repertoires from subjects exposed to, actively infected with, or recovered from COVID-19 were included in the dataset. The repertoires were released in a freely available public database meant as a resource for research on the immune response to SARS-CoV-2. Samples came from the ongoing ImmuneRACE study (first 160 participants) plus 1,254 subjects from 6 global collaborators. Nearly every sample came with metadata listing a de-identified subject ID, COVID-19 status, age in years and sex. Where HLA class I and class II types were available, the types were taken from metadata supplied by the sample provider, not from assay-based typing.

TCRbeta CDR3 regions were amplified from genomic DNA using the immunoSEQ Assay, a bias-controlled multiplex PCR. The study's own analysis went as follows. The number of nucleated cells in each sample was estimated by amplification of reference gene primers within the assay. Sequence reads were collapsed and filtered to measure the absolute abundance of every unique TCRbeta CDR3 rearrangement. Productive Simpson clonality was computed per sample as the square root of Simpson's diversity index over productive rearrangements. The table was pulled from immuneACCESS by TCRdb, which kept in-frame rearrangements only. Such tables lose some clones; where checked, under half of the loss comes from unresolved V genes, and the rest has no known cause. V, J and clone size derive from that table, while D and trimming were established from the DNA sequence. Within this sample are over 200,000 clones, with around 90% of them counted one time only. Around 0.84% of the sample comes from the top ten.

A word on this clone: What antigen it recognizes has not been identified. Base qualities are missing; no much larger clone stands one base away.

Study-wide findings and limitations: How much clinical and demographic metadata was included differed by source and by participant, and the metadata was provided uncurated.

At one collaborating source in Seattle, patients were enrolled during active infection and were followed longitudinally through the course of disease. Collaborating institutions collected whole blood in K2EDTA tubes following their own protocols. For TCRbeta analysis, collaborator samples were shipped as frozen whole blood, as isolated PBMCs, or as DNA extracted from either sample type. Cut back by 7 bases and 4 bases, the V and J ends lie 17 bases apart. The germline V gene (reference sequence) provides CDR1 LNHDA and CDR2 SQIVND. The CDR3 runs 15 residues from the cysteine to the phenylalanine. Of the read, only the CDR3 DNA is kept; its 45 bases are in frame from base 1.

Sample: peripheral blood. The receptor chain draws on TRBV19 and TRBJ1-3, and perhaps TRBD1 as D gene, on 6 matching bases. The clonotype comes from a man aged 55-75 years with COVID-19, enrolled during active disease. The CDR3: CASTPTGFSGNTIYF. Here is the DNA: TGTGCCAGTACCCCTACAGGGTTTTCAGGAAACACCATATATTTT. When the CDR3 is completed using the reference TRBV19 and TRBJ1-3 genes on either side, the full variable domain is DGGITQSPKYLFRKEGQNVTLSCEQNLNHDAMYWYRQDPGQGLRLIYYSQIVNDFQKGDIAEGYSVSREKKESFPLTVTSAQKNPTAFYLCASTPTGFSGNTIYFGEGSWLTVV.